Presented here are 20 T cell receptor beta chains from one specimen sequenced in a study of response to subunit inactivated influenza vaccine. TCRdb called the RT-PCR reads again in MiXCR, with one record for every CDR3 protein. In the table there are 290,000 or so distinct CDR3 sequences, 22% of which are singletons. The sequencing here drew on PBMCs from blood, taken approximately 20 months after vaccination. These receptor sequences come from a man aged 50-75 years who received an inactivated influenza vaccine.

This clonotype was observed a handful of times. V is TRBV6-2 or TRBV6-3 and J is TRBJ1-2; 8 positions agree with TRBD1. The germline V gene encodes CDR1 MNHEY and CDR2 SVGEGT. V lost 5 bases and J lost 0; bases outside the gene matches: 2. This CDR3 is 14 amino acids long. The CDR3 is CASSGTGPNYGYTF. The CDR3 DNA reads TGTGCCAGCAGTGGGACAGGACCTAACTATGGCTACACCTTC.

A few counts support this clonotype. The chain links TRBV25-1 to TRBJ2-5; TRBD1 matches at 7 bases. V was clipped by 4 bases and J by 0 bases; unmatched bases: 5. The germline V gene has CDR1 MGHDK and CDR2 SYGVNS. The CDR3 is made up of 15 amino acids. Written as DNA, the CDR3 is TGTGCCAGCAGTGGACGGGACAGTTACCAAGAGACCCAGTACTTC. It specifies CASSGRDSYQETQYF. The full variable domain, its missing parts supplied by reference TRBV25-1 and TRBJ2-5, is EADIYQTPRYLVIGTGKKITLECSQTMGHDKMYWYQQDPGMELHLIHYSYGVNSTEKGDLSSESTVSRIRTEHFPLTLESARPSHTSQYLCASSGRDSYQETQYFGPGTRLLVL.

The V gene is TRBV9, the J gene TRBJ1-2; 12 nucleotides line up with TRBD1. This CDR3 has 16 residues. Trimming took 4 bases from V and 7 from J; bases not matched to a gene: 11. CDR1 and CDR2 from the germline V gene are SGDLS and YYNGEE. CDR3 in DNA: TGTGCCAGCAGCAAGCAGGGACAGGGGGCGCGGAGTGGCTACACCTTC. The encoded protein is CASSKQGQGARSGYTF. The full variable domain, rest sourced from reference TRBV9 and TRBJ1-2, is DSGVTQTPKHLITATGQRVTLRCSPRSGDLSVYWYQQSLDQGLQFLIQYYNGEERAKGNILERFSAQQFPDLHSELNLSSLELGDSALYFCASSKQGQGARSGYTFGSGTRLTVV.

This chain joins TRBV29-1 and TRBJ2-7, with D tentatively TRBD1 or TRBD2 (6 bases each). The CDR3 runs to 13 residues. The germline V gene has CDR1 SQVTM and CDR2 ANQGSEA. Trimming took 4 bases from V and 1 from J, leaving 11 bases between them. As DNA, the CDR3 is TGCAGCGTTGTAGGGGGGAAGTCCTACGAGCAGTACTTC. This encodes CSVVGGKSYEQYF.

This clonotype was seen repeatedly, ten times or more. CDR3 sequence (DNA): TGTGCCAGCAGTTACGGACGGGGTTCCTATAATTCACCCCTCCACTTT. This codes for CASSYGRGSYNSPLHF. The chain has TRBV27 and TRBJ1-6, with D uncertain. The V end lost 4 bases, the J end lost 1 base, and 11 bases lay between the germline ends. The CDR3 has 16 residues. Germline V lookup: CDR1 MNHEY, CDR2 SMNVEV (reference sequence).

This clonotype was picked up a small number of times. The rearrangement uses TRBV6-2 or TRBV6-3 and TRBJ2-7; 7 bases align to TRBD1. CDR3 length: 16 residues. J gave up 2 bases and V 4 bases, and 11 bases lay outside the gene matches. Germline V CDR1 and CDR2: MNHEY, SVGEGT. The CDR3 DNA follows: TGTGCCAGCAGTTTGGACAGGTTGAAGGGAACCTACGAGCAGTACTTC. It codes for CASSLDRLKGTYEQYF.

This chain uses TRBV13 with TRBJ1-2; D perhaps matches TRBD1 (5 bases). The CDR3 totals 15 residues. V lost 5 bases and J lost 3, with 16 bases in between. From germline, CDR1 is PRHDT and CDR2 FYEKMQ (reference sequence). CDR3 residues: CASSKTFQGDYGYTF. The CDR3 coding sequence is TGTGCCAGCAGCAAAACCTTCCAGGGTGACTATGGCTACACCTTC.

CDR3 DNA sequence: TGTGCCAGCAGCTTGAACACCCAAAGGACTGAAGCTTTCTTT. Amino acid sequence: CASSLNTQRTEAFF. The V call is TRBV5-4, the J call TRBJ1-1; no reliable D call. The CDR3 spans 14 residues. Per germline, CDR1 SGHNT and CDR2 YYREEE (reference sequence). V was trimmed by 1 base and J by 5 bases, leaving 12 bases between them.

This rearrangement joins TRBV12-3 or TRBV12-4 to TRBJ2-2, with 10 bases fitting TRBD2. CDR3 size: 16 residues. The V and J ends lost 6 bases and 0 bases, in that order; junction bases with no gene match: 4. CDR3 sequence reads: CASSRTSGANTGELFF. The CDR3 DNA reads TGTGCCAGCAGCCGAACTAGCGGGGCGAACACCGGGGAGCTGTTTTTT.

In DNA, the CDR3 is TGTGCCAGCAGTTTAGCTGGGCAGGGTGAGACCCAGTACTTC. It translates to CASSLAGQGETQYF. V is TRBV12-3 or TRBV12-4 and J is TRBJ2-5; D possibly corresponds to TRBD1 (5 bases). The CDR3 is made up of 14 amino acids. With 0 bases removed from V and 5 bases from J, the gap between germline ends came to 10 bases.

This clonotype was seen a handful of times. The chain has TRBV6-1 and TRBJ1-5; 8 nucleotides agree with TRBD1. The germline V gene encodes CDR1 MNHNS and CDR2 SASEGT. The CDR3 is made up of 16 amino acids. V shed 7 bases, J shed 2 bases, and the junction held 10 bases outside the gene matches. The CDR3: CASKADRGGGNQPQHF. The CDR3 DNA reads TGTGCCAGCAAAGCAGACAGGGGCGGGGGCAATCAGCCCCAGCATTTT.

Comments on this clonotype: A far more abundant clone sits one base away, making this likely a read error. The gene calls are TRBV12-3 or TRBV12-4 and TRBJ1-2; a possible D gene is TRBD1 (6 bases). This CDR3 comprises 11 residues. The CDR3 reads CASTGGYCYTF. CDR3 nucleotide sequence: TGTGCCAGCACCGGGGGCTATTGCTACACCTTC.

Of note for this clonotype: A read error may account for a junction end that differs from germline. The V and J genes are TRBV4-2 and TRBJ2-3; D may be TRBD1 or TRBD2 (5 bases each). Germline CDR1 is LGHNA and CDR2 is YNFKEQ. The CDR3 is 13 residues long. For the CDR3, the DNA is TGTGCCAGCAGCCAGACCCAGGCGGGTGGGGCGGACTTT. The encoded protein is CASSQTQAGGADF.

The chain employs TRBV27 and TRBJ2-3; D is possibly TRBD1 (5 bases). CDR1 and CDR2 from the germline V gene are MNHEY and SMNVEV (reference sequence). The CDR3 covers 17 residues. V shed 6 bases and J shed 0 bases, with 19 bases lying between them. The CDR3 protein is CASSPRAQVSSTDTQYF. The CDR3 DNA sequence: TGTGCCAGCAGCCCCAGGGCACAGGTATCTAGCACAGATACGCAGTATTTT.

This clonotype occurred a few times. The rearrangement links TRBV4-3 to TRBJ1-1; 11 bases match TRBD1. The CDR3 runs to 16 residues. The germline V gene has CDR1 LGHNA and CDR2 YSLEER. Trimming took 0 bases from V and 5 from J; bases not matched to a gene: 5. CDR3: CASSQDQGQGVTEAFF. CDR3 nucleotides: TGCGCCAGCAGCCAAGATCAGGGACAGGGGGTGACTGAAGCTTTCTTT.

On this clonotype: Given the absence of the conserved phenylalanine or tryptophan at the CDR3 end, a read error is likely. The V call is TRBV12-3 or TRBV12-4, the J call TRBJ1-2; 7 positions agree with TRBD1. The CDR3 has 14 amino acids. V dropped 5 bases and J dropped 8; count of bases not matched to a gene: 11. The DNA of the CDR3 is TGTGCCAGCAGTCAGAGGGGGCAGCGTTCCGGCTACACCTTA. Its protein product is CASSQRGQRSGYTL.

The chain employs TRBV6-1 and TRBJ2-6, with D possibly being TRBD1 (5 bases). V was pared by 5 bases and J by 2 bases, with 10 bases between. Germline V gene data show CDR1 as MNHNS and CDR2 as SASEGT. The CDR3 has 15 residues. This CDR3 is CASSIQGTGANVLTF. The CDR3 DNA reads as TGTGCCAGCAGTATCCAGGGAACTGGGGCCAACGTCCTGACTTTC.

The chain links TRBV19 to TRBJ2-7; a possible D gene is TRBD1 (6 bases). V gave up 3 bases and J gave up 2 bases, with 11 bases separating them. Germline values: CDR1 LNHDA, CDR2 SQIVND (reference sequence). The CDR3 covers 14 residues. The CDR3 region has the DNA TGTGCCAGTAGTATCCAGGGGCGCGCCTACGAGCAGTACTTC. It translates to CASSIQGRAYEQYF. The variable domain in full, completed from reference TRBV19 and TRBJ2-7, reads DGGITQSPKYLFRKEGQNVTLSCEQNLNHDAMYWYRQDPGQGLRLIYYSQIVNDFQKGDIAEGYSVSREKKESFPLTVTSAQKNPTAFYLCASSIQGRAYEQYFGPGTRLTVT.

The V gene is TRBV20-1, the J gene TRBJ2-7; TRBD1 matches 9 bases. J lost 6 bases, V lost 0 bases, and 6 bases had no gene match. The CDR3 totals 14 residues. Germline loops: CDR1 DFQATT, CDR2 SNEGSKA (reference sequence). This CDR3 reads CSARDGQGWGEQYF. CDR3 nucleotide sequence: TGCAGTGCTAGAGATGGACAGGGGTGGGGCGAGCAGTACTTC.

The V and J genes are TRBV20-1 and TRBJ2-2; D unclear. Between the trimmed V and J ends, which lost 3 bases and 0 bases, there was a span of 8 bases. The CDR3 has 14 amino acids. Germline V gene sequence: CDR1 DFQATT, CDR2 SNEGSKA (reference sequence). The CDR3 reads CSASPPTNTGELFF. CDR3 sequence (DNA): TGCAGTGCTAGCCCACCTACGAACACCGGGGAGCTGTTTTTT.